The 26 T cell receptor beta chains below come from one sample, sequenced in a study of siplizumab effects on memory and regulatory T cells. Assay: immunoSEQ multiplex PCR; the TCRdb copy retains only in-frame clones and omits some. Of approximately 100,000 clones in the sample, just over 90% were seen once. Input material: non-Treg CD4+ T cells sorted from blood. The receptors originated from a human donor in good health.

This chain uses TRBV11-2 with TRBJ2-3; D remains ambiguous. Trimming removed 5 bases from V and 3 bases from J, with 9 bases in between. This CDR3 is 13 amino acids long. CDR1 is SGHAT, CDR2 FQNNGV, per germline. This CDR3 is CASSQSRTDTQYF. CDR3 nucleotide sequence: TGTGCCAGCAGCCAGAGCCGGACAGATACGCAGTATTTT. Combining the CDR3 with reference TRBV11-2 and TRBJ2-3 gives the whole variable domain EAGVAQSPRYKIIEKRQSVAFWCNPISGHATLYWYQQILGQGPKLLIQFQNNGVVDDSQLPKDRFSAERLKGVDSTLKIQPAKLEDSAVYLCASSQSRTDTQYFGPGTRLTVL.

The V and J genes are TRBV19 and TRBJ1-6; D is perhaps TRBD1 (5 bases). This CDR3 has 15 amino acids. CDR1 is LNHDA and CDR2 is SQIVND in the germline V gene (reference sequence). Trimming stripped 7 bases from V and 7 bases from J, with 17 bases between. Here the CDR3 DNA reads TGTGCCAGTATGGGCGGGGCTTCTCGGAATTCACCCCTCCACTTT. Protein product: CASMGGASRNSPLHF.

This clone was counted between two and nine times. This chain joins TRBV4-1 and TRBJ1-3; D call uncertain. Germline assignment: CDR1 MGHRA and CDR2 YSYEKL. This CDR3 is built from 15 residues. The germline V and J ends were trimmed by 1 base and 0 bases, with 7 bases remaining between them. CDR3 amino acids: CASSQVRSSGNTIYF. CDR3 nucleotide sequence: TGCGCCAGCAGCCAAGTCAGGAGCTCTGGAAACACCATATATTTT.

The gene calls are TRBV27 and TRBJ1-5, with 8 bases identical to TRBD1. Germline-derived CDR1 and CDR2 are MNHEY and SMNVEV (reference sequence). CDR3 length equals 17 residues. The V segment lost 0 bases and the J segment 9 bases; nucleotides outside the gene matches: 13. CDR3 region: CASSLSRQGTLRAPQHF. The CDR3 nucleotides read TGTGCCAGCAGTTTATCCCGACAGGGGACCCTCAGGGCGCCCCAGCATTTT.

The chain employs TRBV30 and TRBJ2-2, with D uncertain. Trimming removed 2 bases at V and 1 base at J, with 5 bases between. The CDR3 sequence is 13 residues long. Germline V gene data show CDR1 as GTSNPN and CDR2 as SVGIG (reference sequence). CDR3 bases: TGTGCCTGGAGTCGTCGGAACACCGGGGAGCTGTTTTTT. This encodes CAWSRRNTGELFF.

The gene calls are TRBV21-1 and TRBJ2-7; whether TRBD1, the table's D call, matches the DNA was not checked. TRBV21-1 is a pseudogene. This CDR3 is 15 amino acids long. CDR3 DNA: TGTGCCAGCAGTCAACCGACAGGGGGTTGCCACGAGCAGTACTTC. Protein: CASSQPTGGCHEQYF.

V gene TRBV5-1 combines with J gene TRBJ1-5; 11 positions match TRBD1. V lost 4 bases, J lost 2 bases, and 2 bases stayed unmatched. Germline lookup yields CDR1 SGHRS and CDR2 YFSETQ. CDR3 length: 15 amino acids. The CDR3 nucleotides read TGCGCCAGCAGCCTGGGACAGGGGGGCAATCAGCCCCAGCATTTT. Translated, it gives CASSLGQGGNQPQHF. The entire variable domain, with the rest obtained from reference TRBV5-1 and TRBJ1-5, is as follows: KAGVTQTPRYLIKTRGQQVTLSCSPISGHRSVSWYQQTPGQGLQFLFEYFSETQRNKGNFPGRFSGRQFSNSRSEMNVSTLELGDSALYLCASSLGQGGNQPQHFGDGTRLSIL.

The chain uses TRBV28 and TRBJ2-5, with D perhaps TRBD1 (6 bases). The CDR3 runs to 15 residues. The V and J ends lost 6 bases and 5 bases respectively, with 19 bases between them. The germline gives CDR1 MDHEN, CDR2 SYDVKM. CDR3 loop: CASSPLGGQGETQYF. The CDR3 nucleotides read TGTGCCAGCAGCCCGCTCGGCGGGCAGGGGGAGACCCAGTACTTC.

The rearrangement uses TRBV11-3 and TRBJ2-1; 7 bases agree with TRBD2. Germline-derived CDR1 and CDR2 are SGHNT and YENEEA. With V trimmed by 5 bases and J by 0 bases, 7 bases remained unmatched. CDR3 length: 16 amino acids. The CDR3 nucleotides read TGTGCCAGCAGCCGCGGGGGTCAAGGCTCCTACAATGAGCAGTTCTTC. The encoded protein is CASSRGGQGSYNEQFF. Using reference TRBV11-3 and TRBJ2-1 for the parts outside the CDR3, the full variable domain is EAGVVQSPRYKIIEKKQPVAFWCNPISGHNTLYWYLQNLGQGPELLIRYENEEAVDDSQLPKDRFSAERLKGVDSTLKIQPAELGDSAVYLCASSRGGQGSYNEQFFGPGTRLTVL.

The chain employs TRBV9 and TRBJ2-7, with D possibly being TRBD2 (5 bases). This CDR3 is built from 17 residues. V lost 0 bases and J lost 0, with 16 bases in between. CDR1 is SGDLS, CDR2 YYNGEE, per germline. As DNA, the CDR3 is TGTGCCAGCAGCGTAGGCCCCACTTATGGGAGCTCCTACGAGCAGTACTTC. It translates to CASSVGPTYGSSYEQYF. The entire variable domain, with the rest obtained from reference TRBV9 and TRBJ2-7, is as follows: DSGVTQTPKHLITATGQRVTLRCSPRSGDLSVYWYQQSLDQGLQFLIQYYNGEERAKGNILERFSAQQFPDLHSELNLSSLELGDSALYFCASSVGPTYGSSYEQYFGPGTRLTVT.

This clone was counted once. This rearrangement joins TRBV6-5 to TRBJ2-7, with D perhaps matching TRBD2 (5 bases). V dropped 7 bases and J dropped 0 bases, with 10 bases sitting between them. The CDR3 consists of 13 residues. Germline CDR1 reads MNHEY; CDR2 reads SVGAGI. The CDR3 nucleotides are TGTGCCAGCACTGGAACTAGCTCCTACGAGCAGTACTTC. Protein product: CASTGTSSYEQYF.

The genes are TRBV15 and TRBJ2-2; 7 nucleotides line up with TRBD1. The CDR3 spans 16 residues. From germline, CDR1 is LNHNV and CDR2 YYDKDF (reference sequence). The V segment lost 0 bases and the J segment 2 bases; nucleotides outside the gene matches: 3. The CDR3 DNA sequence: TGTGCCACCAGCAGAGATCACAGGGGAAACACCGGGGAGCTGTTTTTT. It is translated as CATSRDHRGNTGELFF.

This sequence joins TRBV30 and TRBJ2-7, with no clear D. Deletions cut 0 bases from V and 0 bases from J, with 9 bases between. Germline CDR1 and CDR2: GTSNPN and SVGIG (reference sequence). This CDR3 has 14 amino acids. DNA for the CDR3: TGTGCCTGGAGTGTACGCGGAAGCTCCTACGAGCAGTACTTC. It specifies CAWSVRGSSYEQYF.

The chain joins TRBV6-5 to TRBJ2-1; D could derive from TRBD1 or TRBD2 (5 bases each). This CDR3 spans 14 amino acids. Germline V CDR1 and CDR2: MNHEY, SVGAGI. Trimming pared 6 bases from V and 3 bases from J, leaving 12 bases between. The CDR3 protein is CASSGALLYNEQFF. CDR3 in DNA: TGTGCCAGCAGCGGGGCCCTCCTCTACAATGAGCAGTTCTTC.

This clone was seen a single time. The gene calls are TRBV11-2 and TRBJ2-3, with 11 bases fitting TRBD2. The length of the CDR3 is 16 residues. Germline V gives CDR1 SGHAT, CDR2 FQNNGV. J was trimmed by 4 bases and V by 6 bases; bases with no gene match: 9. The CDR3 sequence is CASRESSGGVPDTQYF. The CDR3 DNA reads as TGTGCCAGCAGGGAGAGTAGCGGGGGGGTCCCAGATACGCAGTATTTT.

In regard to this clone: Other DNA sequences within the sample encode an identical CDR3. The J gene is TRBJ2-7, the V gene TRBV9; D is undetermined. This CDR3 region has 15 residues. CDR1 SGDLS and CDR2 YYNGEE come from the germline V gene. The V gene lost 5 bases and the J gene lost 3 bases, with 18 bases spanning the gap. CDR3 loop: CASSPRSIGIYEQYF. CDR3 bases: TGTGCCAGCAGTCCCCGGAGTATAGGGATCTACGAGCAGTACTTC.

The V call is TRBV6-6, the J call TRBJ2-3; 12 positions match TRBD2. The V gene end was trimmed by 5 bases and the J gene end by 6 bases; junction bases not matched to a gene: 6. The CDR3 length is 15 residues. Germline V gene data show CDR1 as MNHNY and CDR2 as SVGAGI (reference sequence). The CDR3 DNA reads TGTGCCAGCAGTGGCCTAGCGGGGGGGCCCGATACGCAGTATTTT. Translation gives CASSGLAGGPDTQYF.

This clone has only a few counts. The chain uses TRBV28 and TRBJ1-1, with D uncertain. Per the germline V gene, CDR1 is MDHEN and CDR2 is SYDVKM. This CDR3 spans 13 amino acids. Trimming took off 6 bases at V and 0 bases at J, with 8 bases between the two ends. The CDR3 DNA reads TGTGCCAGCAGGCGGACGTTGAACACTGAAGCTTTCTTT. It codes for CASRRTLNTEAFF.

V and J are TRBV9 and TRBJ2-7; D is possibly TRBD1 or TRBD2 (5 bases each). The CDR3 extends over 13 amino acids. Trimming stripped 0 bases from V and 6 bases from J, with 10 bases between. In germline, CDR1 is SGDLS, CDR2 YYNGEE. The DNA for the CDR3 is TGTGCCAGCAGCGTAGGGGACCGGCTCGAGCAGTACTTC. As protein: CASSVGDRLEQYF.

This rearrangement joins TRBV28 to TRBJ1-2; TRBD1 matches 7 bases. Unmatched junction bases numbered 10, after V lost 5 bases and J lost 4 bases. The CDR3 spans 15 residues. Per the germline V gene, CDR1 is MDHEN and CDR2 is SYDVKM. The CDR3 DNA sequence: TGTGCCAGCAGTCCTTCCGACAGGGACCTCTATGGCTACACCTTC. Amino acids: CASSPSDRDLYGYTF.

The chain is built from TRBV28 and TRBJ1-4; possible D gene TRBD1, 5 bases. CDR1 is MDHEN and CDR2 is SYDVKM in the germline V gene. This CDR3 is 14 amino acids long. V was trimmed by 8 bases and J by 7 bases, leaving 17 bases between them. CDR3 bases: TGTGCCAGCCGGCGGGGGGTTAGGGTTGAAAAACTGTTTTTT. Protein: CASRRGVRVEKLFF.

DNA for the CDR3: TGTGCCAGCAGCTCCAACTACGGGAATCAGCCCCAGCATTTT. It specifies CASSSNYGNQPQHF. The V gene is TRBV5-8, the J gene TRBJ1-5, with no clear D. Trimming took off 3 bases at V and 4 bases at J, with 11 bases between the two ends. Looked up from germline, CDR1 is SGHTS and CDR2 is YDEGEE. There are 14 residues in the CDR3.

J is TRBJ1-2 and V is TRBV29-1; D is perhaps TRBD1 (5 bases). V lost 0 bases to trimming and J lost 3 bases, with 8 bases between them. The CDR3 totals 13 residues. Germline V gives CDR1 SQVTM, CDR2 ANQGSEA. This CDR3 reads CSVEDRGDYGYTF. CDR3 in DNA: TGCAGCGTTGAAGATCGAGGGGACTATGGCTACACCTTC.

This chain's CDR3 is CASSGTFDASYNSPLHF. In DNA, the CDR3 is TGTGCCAGCAGCGGTACCTTCGACGCCTCCTATAATTCACCCCTCCACTTT. The rearrangement links TRBV7-3 to TRBJ1-6; no definite D call. Germline CDR1 and CDR2: SGHTA and FQGTGA. The CDR3 is 17 amino acids. The V and J ends lost 5 bases and 0 bases respectively, with 14 bases between them.

V gene TRBV28 combines with J gene TRBJ2-1, with a weak D call TRBD2 (5 bases). The CDR3 spans 11 residues. Germline values: CDR1 MDHEN, CDR2 SYDVKM. The V end was cut by 6 bases, the J end by 10 bases, with 10 bases between. The CDR3 nucleotides are TGTGCCAGCAGGAACCGGGAAGAGCAGTTCTTC. This encodes CASRNREEQFF.

The rearrangement joins TRBV7-2 to TRBJ2-3, with 9 bases aligning to TRBD2. The germline CDR1 and CDR2 sequences are SGHTA and FQGNSA. This CDR3 is 16 amino acids long. V lost 6 bases to trimming and J lost 6 bases; unmatched junction nucleotides: 13. CDR3 in amino acids: CASSSSFAGGADTQYF. The CDR3 DNA reads as TGTGCCAGCAGTTCCTCCTTTGCGGGGGGGGCGGATACGCAGTATTTT.